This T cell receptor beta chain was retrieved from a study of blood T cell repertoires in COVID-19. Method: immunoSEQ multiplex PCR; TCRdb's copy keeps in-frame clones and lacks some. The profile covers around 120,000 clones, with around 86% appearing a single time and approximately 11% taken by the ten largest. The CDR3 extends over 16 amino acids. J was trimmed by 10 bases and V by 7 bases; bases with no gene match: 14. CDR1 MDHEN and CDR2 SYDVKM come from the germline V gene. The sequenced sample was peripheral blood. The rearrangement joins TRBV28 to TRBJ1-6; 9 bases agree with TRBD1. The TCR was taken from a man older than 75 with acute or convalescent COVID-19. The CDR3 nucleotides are TGTGCCAGCACCACAGGGGGCGCGGGTTTCAAATCACCCCTCCACTTT. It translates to CASTTGGAGFKSPLHF.